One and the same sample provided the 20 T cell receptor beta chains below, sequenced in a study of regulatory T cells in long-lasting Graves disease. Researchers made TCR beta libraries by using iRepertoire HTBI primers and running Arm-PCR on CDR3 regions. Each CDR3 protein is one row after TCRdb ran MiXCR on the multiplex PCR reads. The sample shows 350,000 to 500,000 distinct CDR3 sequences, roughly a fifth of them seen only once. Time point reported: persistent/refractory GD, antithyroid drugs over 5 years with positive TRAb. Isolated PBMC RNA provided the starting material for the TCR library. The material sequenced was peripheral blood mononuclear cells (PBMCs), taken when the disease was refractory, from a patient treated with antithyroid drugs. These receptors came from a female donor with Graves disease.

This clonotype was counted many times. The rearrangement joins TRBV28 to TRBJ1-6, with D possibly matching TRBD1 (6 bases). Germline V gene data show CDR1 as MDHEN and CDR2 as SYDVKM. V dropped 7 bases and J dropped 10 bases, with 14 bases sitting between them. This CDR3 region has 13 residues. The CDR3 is CASNPYQGSPLHF. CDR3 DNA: TGTGCCAGCAACCCGTACCAGGGGTCACCCCTCCACTTT. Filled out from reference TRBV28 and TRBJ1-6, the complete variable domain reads DVKVTQSSRYLVKRTGEKVFLECVQDMDHENMFWYRQDPGLGLRLIYFSYDVKMKEKGDIPEGYSVSREKKERFSLILESASTNQTSMYLCASNPYQGSPLHFGNGTRLTVT.

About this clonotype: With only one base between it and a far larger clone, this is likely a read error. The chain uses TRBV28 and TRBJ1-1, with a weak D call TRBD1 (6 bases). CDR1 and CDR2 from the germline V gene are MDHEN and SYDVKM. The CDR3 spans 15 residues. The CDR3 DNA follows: TGTGCCAGCAGTTTATTGCCAGGGTGGGACACTGGAGCTTTCTTT. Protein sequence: CASSLLPGWDTGAFF.

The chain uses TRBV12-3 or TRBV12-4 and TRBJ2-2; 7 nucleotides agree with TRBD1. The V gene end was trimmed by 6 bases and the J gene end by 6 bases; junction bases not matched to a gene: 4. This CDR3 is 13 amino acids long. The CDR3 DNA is TGTGCCAGCAGGACAGGGCAGGCCGGGGAGCTGTTTTTT. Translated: CASRTGQAGELFF.

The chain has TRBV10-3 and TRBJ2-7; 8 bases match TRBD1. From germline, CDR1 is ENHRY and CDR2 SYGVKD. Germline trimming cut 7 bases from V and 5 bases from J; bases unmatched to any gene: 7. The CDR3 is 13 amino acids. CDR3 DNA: TGTGCCATCACCCCGGACAGGGCCGACGAGCAGTACTTC. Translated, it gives CAITPDRADEQYF.

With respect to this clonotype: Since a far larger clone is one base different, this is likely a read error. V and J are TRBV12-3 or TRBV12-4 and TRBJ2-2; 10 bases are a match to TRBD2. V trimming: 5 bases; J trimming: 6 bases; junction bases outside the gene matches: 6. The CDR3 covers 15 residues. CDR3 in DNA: TGTGCCAGCAGTGCTAGCGGGAGTACCGCCGGGGAGCTGTTTTTT. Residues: CASSASGSTAGELFF.

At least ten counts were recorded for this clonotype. CDR3 in amino acids: CSAPGQGYEQYF. CDR3 nucleotide sequence: TGCAGTGCGCCGGGACAGGGGTACGAGCAGTACTTC. The chain joins TRBV20-1 to TRBJ2-7, with TRBD1 matching 10 bases. The CDR3 extends over 12 amino acids. Germline CDR1 reads DFQATT; CDR2 reads SNEGSKA (reference sequence). The trim removed 6 bases at V and 4 bases at J, leaving 3 bases unmatched.

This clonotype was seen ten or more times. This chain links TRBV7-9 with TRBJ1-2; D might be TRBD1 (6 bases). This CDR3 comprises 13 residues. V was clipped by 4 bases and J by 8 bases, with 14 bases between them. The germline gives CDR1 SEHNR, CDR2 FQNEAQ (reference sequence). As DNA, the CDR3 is TGTGCCAGCAGCTGGGGGACAATCTCCGGCTACACCTTC. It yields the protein CASSWGTISGYTF.

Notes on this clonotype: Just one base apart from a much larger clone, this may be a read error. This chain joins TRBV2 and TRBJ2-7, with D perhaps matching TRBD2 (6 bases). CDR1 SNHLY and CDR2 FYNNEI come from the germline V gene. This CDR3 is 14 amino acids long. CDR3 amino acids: CASGETGAIYEQYF. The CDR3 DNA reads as TGTGCCAGCGGTGAAACGGGAGCGATCTACGAGCAGTACTTC.

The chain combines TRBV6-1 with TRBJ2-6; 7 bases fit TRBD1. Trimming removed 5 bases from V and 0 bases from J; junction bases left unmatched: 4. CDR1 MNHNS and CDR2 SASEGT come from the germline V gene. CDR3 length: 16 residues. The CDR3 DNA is TGTGCCAGCAGTAACAGGGGCCGCTCTGGGGCCAACGTCCTGACTTTC. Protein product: CASSNRGRSGANVLTF.

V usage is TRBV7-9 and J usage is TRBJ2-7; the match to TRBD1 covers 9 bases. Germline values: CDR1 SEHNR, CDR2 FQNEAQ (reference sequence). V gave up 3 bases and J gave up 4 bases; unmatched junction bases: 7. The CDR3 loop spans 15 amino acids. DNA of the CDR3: TGTGCCAGCAGCTTTTCCGGGACAGGGCTGTACGAGCAGTACTTC. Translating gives CASSFSGTGLYEQYF.

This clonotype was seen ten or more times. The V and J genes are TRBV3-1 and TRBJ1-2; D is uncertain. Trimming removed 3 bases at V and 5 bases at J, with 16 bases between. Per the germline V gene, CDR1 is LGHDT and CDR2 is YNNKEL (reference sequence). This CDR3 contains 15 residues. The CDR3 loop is CASSQERTAPYGYTF. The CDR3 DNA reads TGTGCCAGCAGCCAGGAGAGGACGGCTCCGTATGGCTACACCTTC.

CDR3 in amino acids: CASSKPRDFLSGRYINEQFF. As DNA, the CDR3 is TGTGCCAGCAGCAAACCTAGGGACTTCTTAAGCGGGAGGTATATCAATGAGCAGTTCTTC. V usage is TRBV3-1 and J usage is TRBJ2-1, with 9 bases lining up with TRBD2. The CDR3 consists of 20 residues. Germline V gives CDR1 LGHDT, CDR2 YNNKEL (reference sequence). Trimming removed 5 bases from V and 6 bases from J; junction bases left unmatched: 23.

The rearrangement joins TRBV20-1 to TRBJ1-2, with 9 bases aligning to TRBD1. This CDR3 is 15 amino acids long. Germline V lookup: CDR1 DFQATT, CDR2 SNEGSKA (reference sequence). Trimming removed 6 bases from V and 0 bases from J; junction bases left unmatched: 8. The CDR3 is CSAYRTGATNYGYTF. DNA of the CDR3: TGCAGTGCCTATAGGACAGGGGCCACTAACTATGGCTACACCTTC.

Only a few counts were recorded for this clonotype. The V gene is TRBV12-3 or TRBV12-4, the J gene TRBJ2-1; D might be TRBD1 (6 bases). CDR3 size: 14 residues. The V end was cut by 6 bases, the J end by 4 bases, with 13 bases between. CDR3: CASRYSDSYNEQFF. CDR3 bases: TGTGCCAGCAGGTACTCGGACAGTTACAATGAGCAGTTCTTC.

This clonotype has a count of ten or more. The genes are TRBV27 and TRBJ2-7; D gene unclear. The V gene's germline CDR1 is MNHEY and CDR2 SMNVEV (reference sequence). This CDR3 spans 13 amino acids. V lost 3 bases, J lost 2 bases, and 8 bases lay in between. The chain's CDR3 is CASSFAAAYEQYF. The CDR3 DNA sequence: TGTGCCAGCAGTTTCGCGGCAGCCTACGAGCAGTACTTC.

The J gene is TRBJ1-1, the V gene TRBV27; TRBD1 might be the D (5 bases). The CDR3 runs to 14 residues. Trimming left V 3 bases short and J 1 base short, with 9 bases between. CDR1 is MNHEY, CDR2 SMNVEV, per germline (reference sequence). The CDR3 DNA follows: TGTGCCAGCAGTTTGGGGCTTGCGAACACTGAAGCTTTCTTT. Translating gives CASSLGLANTEAFF.

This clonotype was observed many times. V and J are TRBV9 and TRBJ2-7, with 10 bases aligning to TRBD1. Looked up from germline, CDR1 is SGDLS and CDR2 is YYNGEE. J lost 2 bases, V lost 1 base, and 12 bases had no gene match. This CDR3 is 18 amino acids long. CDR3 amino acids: CASSVSASGTGAAYEQYF. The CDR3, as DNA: TGTGCCAGCAGCGTATCGGCCTCGGGGACAGGGGCGGCCTACGAGCAGTACTTC.

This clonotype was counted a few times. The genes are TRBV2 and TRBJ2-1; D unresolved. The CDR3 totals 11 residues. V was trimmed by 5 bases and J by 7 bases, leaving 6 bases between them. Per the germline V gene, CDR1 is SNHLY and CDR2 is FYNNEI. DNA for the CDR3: TGTGCCAGCAGTTATGGAAATGAGCAGTTCTTC. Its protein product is CASSYGNEQFF.

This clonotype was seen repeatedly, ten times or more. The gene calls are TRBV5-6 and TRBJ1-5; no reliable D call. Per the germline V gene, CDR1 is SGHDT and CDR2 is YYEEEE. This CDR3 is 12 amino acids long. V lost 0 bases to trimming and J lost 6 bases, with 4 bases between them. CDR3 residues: CASSLGSQPQHF. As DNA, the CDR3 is TGTGCCAGCAGCTTGGGAAGTCAGCCCCAGCATTTT.

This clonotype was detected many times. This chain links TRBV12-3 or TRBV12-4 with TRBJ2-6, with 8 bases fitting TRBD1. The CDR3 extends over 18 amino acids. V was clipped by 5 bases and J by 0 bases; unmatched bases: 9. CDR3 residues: CASSPNQGAASGANVLTF. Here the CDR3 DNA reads TGTGCCAGCAGTCCGAATCAGGGGGCTGCCTCTGGGGCCAACGTCCTGACTTTC.